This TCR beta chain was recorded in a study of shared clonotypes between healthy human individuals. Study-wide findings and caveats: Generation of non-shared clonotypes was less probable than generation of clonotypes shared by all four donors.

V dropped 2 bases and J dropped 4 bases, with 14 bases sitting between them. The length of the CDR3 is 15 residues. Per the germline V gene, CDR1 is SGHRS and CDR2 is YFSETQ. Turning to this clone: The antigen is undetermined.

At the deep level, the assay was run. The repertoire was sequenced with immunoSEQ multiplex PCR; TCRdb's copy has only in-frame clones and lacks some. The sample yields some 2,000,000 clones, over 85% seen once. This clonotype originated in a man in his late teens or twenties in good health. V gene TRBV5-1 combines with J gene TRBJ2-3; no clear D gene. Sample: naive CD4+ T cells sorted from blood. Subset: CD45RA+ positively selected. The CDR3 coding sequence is TGCGCCAGCAGCTTTTCGGCTGAGGCGCCAGATACGCAGTATTTT. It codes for CASSFSAEAPDTQYF. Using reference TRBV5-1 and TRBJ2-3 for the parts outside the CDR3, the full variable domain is KAGVTQTPRYLIKTRGQQVTLSCSPISGHRSVSWYQQTPGQGLQFLFEYFSETQRNKGNFPGRFSGRQFSNSRSEMNVSTLELGDSALYLCASSFSAEAPDTQYFGPGTRLTVL.